This T cell receptor beta chain was observed in a study of blood T cell repertoires in COVID-19. Trimming left V 1 base short and J 6 bases short, with 19 bases between. Germline lookup yields CDR1 LNHNV and CDR2 YYDKDF (reference sequence). The CDR3 totals 17 residues. The assay was immunoSEQ multiplex PCR, and TCRdb's table has in-frame clones only and misses some. Here the sample spans 150,000 or so clones, around 83% being singletons. Sequenced sample: peripheral blood. This sequence originates from a woman in her forties or fifties with acute or convalescent COVID-19. The rearrangement uses TRBV15 and TRBJ2-1; the D gene is possibly TRBD2 (6 bases). CDR3 in amino acids: CATSRGSPGLPINEQFF. DNA for the CDR3: TGTGCCACCAGCAGAGGTTCTCCGGGACTCCCTATCAATGAGCAGTTCTTC.